This TCR beta chain is from a study of early T cells in non-severe SARS-CoV-2 infection. Each CDR3 protein is one row after TCRdb ran MiXCR on the 5' RACE reads. The sample includes about 67,000 distinct CDR3 sequences, 11% of them seen just once. This CDR3 spans 14 amino acids. Per germline, CDR1 SGHRS and CDR2 YFSETQ. J lost 5 bases, V lost 0 bases, and 4 bases had no gene match. This clonotype was counted ten times or more. The sample consisted of whole blood. This chain connects TRBV5-1 to TRBJ2-5, with TRBD2 matching over 7 bases. The origin of this receptor is an adult who was a healthcare worker with PCR-confirmed SARS-CoV-2 infection or an uninfected control (not recorded which). This CDR3 is CASSLVLARETQYF. CDR3 in DNA: TGCGCCAGCAGCTTGGTACTAGCGAGGGAGACCCAGTACTTC.